These 11 T cell receptor beta chains originate from one sample sequenced in a study of T cell responses to AZD1222 COVID-19 vaccine. TCRdb's table, derived via immunoSEQ multiplex PCR, lists solely in-frame clones and lacks some. The table shows about 140,000 clones, with approximately 90% occurring only once. The sequences come from peripheral blood, collected 28 days after the second AZD1222 dose. These receptors all come from an adult who received the AZD1222 COVID-19 vaccine.

This chain joins TRBV19 and TRBJ2-3, with 8 bases identical to TRBD2. The trim removed 5 bases at V and 6 bases at J, leaving 7 bases unmatched. This CDR3 has 14 amino acids. Germline V gene data show CDR1 as LNHDA and CDR2 as SQIVND (reference sequence). CDR3 loop: CASSGPGLVDTQYF. For the CDR3, the DNA is TGTGCCAGTAGTGGCCCGGGACTAGTGGATACGCAGTATTTT.

The chain uses TRBV7-2 and TRBJ2-7; 7 nucleotides agree with TRBD1. CDR3 length equals 13 residues. Trimming cost V 5 bases and J 5 bases; bases outside gene matches: 6. Germline loops: CDR1 SGHTA, CDR2 FQGNSA. This chain's CDR3 is CASSEQTGNEQYF. The CDR3 DNA reads as TGTGCCAGCAGCGAACAGACAGGGAACGAGCAGTACTTC.

This clone was observed a handful of times. The rearrangement links TRBV9 to TRBJ1-1; 11 bases map to TRBD1. Germline trimming cut 4 bases from V and 6 bases from J; bases unmatched to any gene: 8. The CDR3 runs 15 residues. Germline V gene sequence: CDR1 SGDLS, CDR2 YYNGEE. In DNA form, the CDR3 reads TGTGCCAGCAGCCTCACCGGGACAGGGGGACCTGAAGCTTTCTTT. As protein: CASSLTGTGGPEAFF.

The V call is TRBV19, the J call TRBJ2-7; D ambiguous. Germline assignment: CDR1 LNHDA and CDR2 SQIVND (reference sequence). Trimming pared 3 bases from V and 3 bases from J, leaving 12 bases between. The CDR3 has 14 residues. CDR3 loop: CASSMKGINYEQYF. As DNA, the CDR3 is TGTGCCAGTAGTATGAAGGGCATCAACTACGAGCAGTACTTC.

The chain combines TRBV6-2 or TRBV6-3 with TRBJ1-3; D call uncertain. V was clipped by 5 bases and J by 4 bases, with 12 bases between them. The germline gives CDR1 MNHEY, CDR2 SVGEGT. The CDR3 length is 14 residues. DNA of the CDR3: TGTGCCAGCAGTGCGATTTCTTCCGGAAACACCATATATTTT. It translates to CASSAISSGNTIYF.

The chain recombines TRBV27 with TRBJ2-2; D gene uncertain. CDR1 is MNHEY and CDR2 is SMNVEV in the germline V gene (reference sequence). The CDR3 runs 14 residues. The V gene lost 5 bases and the J gene lost 6 bases, with 13 bases spanning the gap. Here the CDR3 DNA reads TGTGCCAGCAGTAACGGACGGGCTGCCGGGGAGCTGTTTTTT. It is translated as CASSNGRAAGELFF.

V and J are TRBV7-6 and TRBJ1-6, with 7 bases matching TRBD1. The V gene's germline CDR1 is SGHVS and CDR2 FNYEAQ. Trimming removed 1 base from V and 3 bases from J; junction bases left unmatched: 0. The CDR3 length is 15 residues. The CDR3 DNA is TGTGCCAGCAGCTTAGGGGACAGCTATAATTCACCCCTCCACTTT. Amino acid sequence: CASSLGDSYNSPLHF.

CDR3 residues: CASSPREGDGYTF. In nucleotides, the CDR3 is TGTGCCAGCAGCCCTCGTGAGGGAGATGGCTACACCTTC. The chain has TRBV7-8 and TRBJ1-2; D gene uncertain. Germline V gene data show CDR1 as SGHVS and CDR2 as FQNEAQ. This CDR3 contains 13 residues. Trimming took 5 bases from V and 6 from J, leaving 13 bases between them.

V and J are TRBV27 and TRBJ2-7; D call uncertain. The CDR3 extends over 17 amino acids. Trimming removed 0 bases at V and 2 bases at J, with 17 bases between. The germline V gene encodes CDR1 MNHEY and CDR2 SMNVEV (reference sequence). The CDR3 reads CASSLSVRLSDPYEQYF. CDR3 coding DNA: TGTGCCAGCAGTTTATCGGTCAGACTCTCCGATCCCTACGAGCAGTACTTC.

V is TRBV6-5 and J is TRBJ1-2; 7 nucleotides line up with TRBD1. With V trimmed by 4 bases and J by 6 bases, 14 bases remained unmatched. Germline V gene sequence: CDR1 MNHEY, CDR2 SVGAGI. This CDR3 region has 16 residues. The CDR3 coding sequence is TGTGCCAGCAGTTCGAGAGACAGGGCAGTATCGGATGGCTACACCTTC. Its translation: CASSSRDRAVSDGYTF.

This clone occurred once. The chain has TRBV12-5 and TRBJ2-1; D is possibly TRBD1 (5 bases). There are 16 residues in the CDR3. The V and J ends lost 2 bases and 5 bases respectively, with 16 bases between them. The V gene's germline CDR1 is LGHNT and CDR2 FRNRAP. CDR3 in amino acids: CASGLLSSAGNNEQFF. CDR3 nucleotides: TGTGCTAGTGGTTTGTTAAGTTCCGCAGGGAACAATGAGCAGTTCTTC.